These 31 T cell receptor beta chains came from one sample sequenced in a study of T cell responses to AZD1222 COVID-19 vaccine. Using immunoSEQ multiplex PCR, the repertoire was profiled, and TCRdb retains in-frame clones only, with some absent. The sample holds about 85,000 clones; around 90% are singletons and the top ten take less than 6%. Source: peripheral blood, taken on day 0 of AZD1222 vaccination. These receptors originate from an adult in good health.

In its sample, this clone was seen a few times. The chain carries TRBV9 and TRBJ2-7, with 7 bases identical to TRBD2. The CDR3 is made up of 13 amino acids. Germline CDR1 is SGDLS and CDR2 is YYNGEE. The V gene end was trimmed by 4 bases and the J gene end by 4 bases; junction bases not matched to a gene: 5. The CDR3 loop reads CASSRGDGYEQYF. The CDR3 DNA is TGTGCCAGCAGCCGGGGGGACGGGTACGAGCAGTACTTC.

The V gene is TRBV28, the J gene TRBJ2-1; 12 bases line up with TRBD2. Germline V gives CDR1 MDHEN, CDR2 SYDVKM. The CDR3 extends over 14 amino acids. J lost 11 bases, V lost 1 base, and 3 bases had no gene match. DNA for the CDR3: TGTGCCAGCAGTTTATCACTAGCGGGAGGACAGCAGTTCTTC. Protein product: CASSLSLAGGQQFF. Drawing the rest from reference TRBV28 and TRBJ2-1, the complete variable domain is DVKVTQSSRYLVKRTGEKVFLECVQDMDHENMFWYRQDPGLGLRLIYFSYDVKMKEKGDIPEGYSVSREKKERFSLILESASTNQTSMYLCASSLSLAGGQQFFGPGTRLTVL.

This clone was observed a single time. The chain links TRBV2 to TRBJ2-7; 12 nucleotides match TRBD2. Per the germline V gene, CDR1 is SNHLY and CDR2 is FYNNEI. Germline trimming cut 6 bases from V and 10 bases from J; bases unmatched to any gene: 10. CDR3 length: 14 amino acids. CDR3 sequence reads: CASSLAGGLPGQYF. The CDR3 DNA follows: TGTGCCAGCAGCCTAGCGGGAGGGCTCCCAGGACAGTACTTC.

This chain connects TRBV19 to TRBJ1-3, with D perhaps matching TRBD1 (5 bases). Germline lookup yields CDR1 LNHDA and CDR2 SQIVND (reference sequence). V gave up 8 bases and J gave up 4 bases, with 18 bases separating them. The CDR3 is 15 amino acids. The DNA of the CDR3 is TGTGCCAGTGGAACCGGGGGATCAGGAGGAAACACCATATATTTT. Its translation is CASGTGGSGGNTIYF.

The V call is TRBV4-2, the J call TRBJ1-2; possibly TRBD1 for D (5 bases). CDR1 is LGHNA, CDR2 YNFKEQ, per germline. V was cut by 1 base and J by 4 bases, with 7 bases left in between. The CDR3 spans 13 residues. CDR3 sequence (DNA): TGTGCCAGCAGCCAAGGGGGGGTCTATGGCTACACCTTC. This gives the protein CASSQGGVYGYTF.

The genes are TRBV15 and TRBJ1-1; no firm D call. The CDR3 runs 13 residues. The V end was cut by 0 bases, the J end by 6 bases, with 8 bases between. CDR1 and CDR2 from the germline V gene are LNHNV and YYDKDF (reference sequence). CDR3: CATSRDFLAEAFF. The CDR3 DNA is TGTGCCACCAGCAGAGATTTCCTTGCTGAAGCTTTCTTT.

This sequence joins TRBV2 and TRBJ1-6; D possibly corresponds to TRBD1 (5 bases). The V gene lost 7 bases and the J gene lost 7 bases, with 14 bases spanning the gap. CDR1 SNHLY and CDR2 FYNNEI come from the germline V gene. This CDR3 contains 14 residues. The DNA for the CDR3 is TGTGCCAGCATATTGGGACCCTTAAATTCACCCCTCCACTTT. Translation gives CASILGPLNSPLHF. Complete variable domain (other parts from reference TRBV2 and TRBJ1-6): EPEVTQTPSHQVTQMGQEVILRCVPISNHLYFYWYRQILGQKVEFLVSFYNNEISEKSEIFDDQFSVERPDGSNFTLKIRSTKLEDSAMYFCASILGPLNSPLHFGNGTRLTVT.

The CDR3 nucleotides are TGCGCCAGCAGCTTGGAGGGGAGGATAGAGACCCAGTACTTC. Its translation is CASSLEGRIETQYF. This sequence joins TRBV5-1 and TRBJ2-5; D might be TRBD2 (6 bases). Trimming left V 0 bases short and J 4 bases short, with 10 bases between. This CDR3 is 14 amino acids long. Germline V CDR1 and CDR2: SGHRS, YFSETQ. The entire variable domain, with the rest obtained from reference TRBV5-1 and TRBJ2-5, is as follows: KAGVTQTPRYLIKTRGQQVTLSCSPISGHRSVSWYQQTPGQGLQFLFEYFSETQRNKGNFPGRFSGRQFSNSRSEMNVSTLELGDSALYLCASSLEGRIETQYFGPGTRLLVL.

The V and J genes are TRBV27 and TRBJ1-1; the D gene is possibly TRBD1 (6 bases). Trimming left V 5 bases short and J 5 bases short, with 18 bases between. Germline CDR1 reads MNHEY; CDR2 reads SMNVEV (reference sequence). The CDR3 loop spans 15 amino acids. This CDR3 reads CASSRSGALGTEAFF. In DNA form, the CDR3 reads TGTGCCAGCAGTCGTTCGGGGGCCTTGGGTACTGAAGCTTTCTTT.

The chain employs TRBV29-1 and TRBJ2-3, with a weak D call TRBD1 (7 bases). The CDR3 totals 14 residues. Germline V CDR1 and CDR2: SQVTM, ANQGSEA. The germline V and J ends were trimmed by 7 bases and 2 bases, with 16 bases remaining between them. The CDR3 region has the DNA TGCAGCGGGAACAGGGGAGGCCCCACAGATACGCAGTATTTT. Its protein is CSGNRGGPTDTQYF.

This chain connects TRBV28 to TRBJ2-7, with D hard to call. Germline V lookup: CDR1 MDHEN, CDR2 SYDVKM. V was clipped by 6 bases and J by 2 bases, with 11 bases between them. This CDR3 region has 13 residues. The CDR3 region is CASSSPGTYEQYF. CDR3 DNA: TGTGCCAGCAGCTCCCCCGGTACCTACGAGCAGTACTTC. Together with reference TRBV28 and TRBJ2-7, the CDR3 gives the full variable domain: DVKVTQSSRYLVKRTGEKVFLECVQDMDHENMFWYRQDPGLGLRLIYFSYDVKMKEKGDIPEGYSVSREKKERFSLILESASTNQTSMYLCASSSPGTYEQYFGPGTRLTVT.

V is TRBV25-1 and J is TRBJ1-1, with unresolved D. The CDR3 sequence is 17 residues long. The V gene lost 0 bases and the J gene lost 4 bases, with 18 bases spanning the gap. Looked up from germline, CDR1 is MGHDK and CDR2 is SYGVNS. In DNA form, the CDR3 reads TGTGCCAGCAGTGAATATAGTTACCGCCTGGGCTTCACTGAAGCTTTCTTT. Protein sequence: CASSEYSYRLGFTEAFF.

This clone was seen only once. This chain uses TRBV19 with TRBJ2-4, with D perhaps matching TRBD2 (5 bases). V lost 7 bases to trimming and J lost 6 bases, with 19 bases between them. Germline V gives CDR1 LNHDA, CDR2 SQIVND (reference sequence). The CDR3 spans 15 residues. In nucleotides, the CDR3 is TGTGCCAGTACGAACGGAGCGGCCTTGGGAAACATTCAGTACTTC. As protein: CASTNGAALGNIQYF.

This clone was observed a single time. The chain carries TRBV6-6 and TRBJ2-7; D gene unclear. V was shortened by 6 bases and J by 2 bases, with 17 bases between the two germline ends. This CDR3 contains 15 residues. CDR1 and CDR2 (germline): MNHNY, SVGAGI (reference sequence). In DNA form, the CDR3 reads TGTGCCAGCAGCCGCGATCGCGACAAAACCTACGAGCAGTACTTC. It codes for CASSRDRDKTYEQYF.

V is TRBV9 and J is TRBJ1-4; D might be TRBD1 (5 bases). Trimming left V 0 bases short and J 2 bases short, with 11 bases between. Germline V CDR1 and CDR2: SGDLS, YYNGEE. The CDR3 spans 16 residues. The CDR3 sequence: CASSVGARETNEKLFF. The DNA of the CDR3 is TGTGCCAGCAGCGTAGGAGCCAGGGAGACTAATGAAAAACTGTTTTTT.

CDR3 coding DNA: TGTGCCAGCAGTTTCGGACAGAACTATGGCTACACCTTC. Translation gives CASSFGQNYGYTF. The V and J genes are TRBV28 and TRBJ1-2; a weak D match, TRBD1 (6 bases). Germline CDR1 reads MDHEN; CDR2 reads SYDVKM. The CDR3 contains 13 residues. V shed 3 bases and J shed 2 bases, with 7 bases lying between them.

CDR3 nucleotide sequence: TGTGCCAGCAGCTTACCTACAGGGGAGCCTGGAAACACCATATATTTT. Translated: CASSLPTGEPGNTIYF. The V and J genes are TRBV7-9 and TRBJ1-3; 7 bases are shared with TRBD1. Germline V CDR1 and CDR2: SEHNR, FQNEAQ (reference sequence). This CDR3 spans 16 amino acids. V was pared by 2 bases and J by 2 bases, with 6 bases of the junction left unmatched.

This chain links TRBV6-2 or TRBV6-3 with TRBJ1-1; D uncertain. The ends were cut back, 6 bases at V and 8 bases at J, with 13 bases in the middle. The CDR3 covers 12 residues. The germline CDR1 and CDR2 sequences are MNHEY and SVGEGT. This chain's CDR3 is CASSRGIREAFF. The CDR3 DNA reads TGTGCCAGCAGCCGCGGAATTAGGGAAGCTTTCTTT.

This clone was observed a few times. The gene calls are TRBV5-6 and TRBJ1-2, with 12 bases fitting TRBD1. The CDR3 has 16 residues. CDR1 is SGHDT, CDR2 YYEEEE, per germline. The V and J ends lost 0 bases and 4 bases, in that order; junction bases with no gene match: 4. CDR3 bases: TGTGCCAGCAGCTTGGGGGACAGGGGGCCTGGCTATGGCTACACCTTC. Translation gives CASSLGDRGPGYGYTF.

This chain links TRBV18 with TRBJ2-5; TRBD1 matches 11 bases. Germline loops: CDR1 KGHSH, CDR2 LQKENI. The CDR3 has 17 residues. V was clipped by 4 bases and J by 4 bases; unmatched bases: 11. The CDR3, as DNA: TGTGCCAGCTCACTAAGTTGGACAGGGGGCAACGGAGAGACCCAGTACTTC. Translated: CASSLSWTGGNGETQYF.

J is TRBJ1-1 and V is TRBV16; D might be TRBD1 (5 bases). V was shortened by 0 bases and J by 2 bases, with 25 bases between the two germline ends. Looked up from germline, CDR1 is KGHSY and CDR2 is FQNENV. CDR3 length: 20 residues. The CDR3 DNA reads as TGTGCCAGCAGCCAATCGGGGGGGTTAGCGCAGGGCGAACCCAACACTGAAGCTTTCTTT. This codes for CASSQSGGLAQGEPNTEAFF.

This chain links TRBV13 with TRBJ2-2; no clear D. In germline, CDR1 is PRHDT, CDR2 FYEKMQ (reference sequence). Trimming removed 5 bases from V and 3 bases from J, with 7 bases in between. The CDR3 covers 13 residues. The CDR3 spells CASSPPDTGELFF. In DNA, the CDR3 is TGTGCCAGCAGCCCCCCGGACACCGGGGAGCTGTTTTTT.

The rearrangement uses TRBV6-6 and TRBJ1-1; weak D call: TRBD1 (6 bases). Germline CDR1 MNHNY, CDR2 SVGAGI (reference sequence). Trimming removed 4 bases from V and 7 bases from J, with 16 bases in between. This CDR3 contains 14 residues. CDR3 amino acids: CASSSHLGQIEAFF. DNA for the CDR3: TGTGCCAGCAGTTCTCACTTAGGACAGATTGAAGCTTTCTTT.

The CDR3 DNA is TGTGCCAGCAGTGGGGGAGTGGGCGGGAGATTCTATGAGCAGTTCTTC. It codes for CASSGGVGGRFYEQFF. The chain recombines TRBV25-1 with TRBJ2-1, with 7 bases lining up with TRBD2. The germline CDR1 and CDR2 sequences are MGHDK and SYGVNS. This CDR3 has 16 residues. Trimming at V came to 4 bases and at J to 8 bases, leaving 14 bases not matched to a gene.

This rearrangement joins TRBV6-6 to TRBJ1-1; D might be TRBD1 (5 bases). Germline assignment: CDR1 MNHNY and CDR2 SVGAGI (reference sequence). V shed 6 bases and J shed 3 bases, with 17 bases lying between them. This CDR3 has 15 residues. CDR3 DNA: TGTGCCAGCAGACGGGACTCATCGTGGGACACTGAAGCTTTCTTT. Encoded protein: CASRRDSSWDTEAFF.

J is TRBJ1-3 and V is TRBV28; D is ambiguous. Trimming removed 4 bases from V and 4 bases from J, with 11 bases in between. The V gene's germline CDR1 is MDHEN and CDR2 SYDVKM. The CDR3 is 14 residues long. The CDR3 here is CASSSWGGGNTIYF. DNA for the CDR3: TGTGCCAGCAGTTCATGGGGAGGCGGAAACACCATATATTTT.

The chain recombines TRBV10-1 with TRBJ2-2; maybe TRBD2 (5 bases). Germline V gene sequence: CDR1 WNHNN, CDR2 SYGVQD (reference sequence). The CDR3 is 15 residues long. The V end lost 6 bases, the J end lost 5 bases, and 16 bases lay between the germline ends. CDR3 coding DNA: TGCGCCAGCAGCGGGAAAACGTTGGGGACCGGGGAGCTGTTTTTT. Its protein is CASSGKTLGTGELFF.

This clone came up a few times. The identical CDR3 is also encoded by other nucleotide sequences in the sample. The genes are TRBV3-1 (or the pseudogene TRBV3-2) and TRBJ2-5, with D hard to call. Germline CDR1 LGHDT, CDR2 YNNKEL (reference sequence). The CDR3 loop spans 11 amino acids. V lost 4 bases to trimming and J lost 2 bases, with 2 bases between them. CDR3 residues: CASSRQETQYF. Written as DNA, the CDR3 is TGTGCCAGCAGCCGTCAAGAGACCCAGTACTTC.

The V and J genes are TRBV10-1 and TRBJ2-1, with D possibly TRBD2 on 6 matching bases. Looked up from germline, CDR1 is WNHNN and CDR2 is SYGVQD (reference sequence). The V end lost 8 bases, the J end lost 5 bases, and 16 bases lay between the germline ends. The CDR3 covers 14 residues. The CDR3 protein is CASGPGDGNNEQFF. In DNA form, the CDR3 reads TGCGCCAGCGGGCCGGGAGATGGGAACAATGAGCAGTTCTTC.

V gene TRBV5-4 combines with J gene TRBJ1-6; D uncertain. This CDR3 region has 14 residues. Trimming removed 5 bases from V and 5 bases from J, with 11 bases in between. Per germline, CDR1 SGHNT and CDR2 YYREEE (reference sequence). DNA of the CDR3: TGTGCCAGCAGAAGTGTCGGGAATAATTCACCCCTCCACTTT. It is translated as CASRSVGNNSPLHF. Filled out from reference TRBV5-4 and TRBJ1-6, the complete variable domain reads ETGVTQSPTHLIKTRGQQVTLRCSSQSGHNTVSWYQQALGQGPQFIFQYYREEENGRGNFPPRFSGLQFPNYSSELNVNALELDDSALYLCASRSVGNNSPLHFGNGTRLTVT.

This clone was counted once. The V gene is TRBV15, the J gene TRBJ2-1; 7 positions match TRBD2. J gave up 4 bases and V 3 bases, and 6 bases lay outside the gene matches. Germline V gene sequence: CDR1 LNHNV, CDR2 YYDKDF (reference sequence). This CDR3 has 15 amino acids. CDR3 in DNA: TGTGCCACCAGCAGTGTTAGCGGGTCTTACAATGAGCAGTTCTTC. It yields the protein CATSSVSGSYNEQFF.